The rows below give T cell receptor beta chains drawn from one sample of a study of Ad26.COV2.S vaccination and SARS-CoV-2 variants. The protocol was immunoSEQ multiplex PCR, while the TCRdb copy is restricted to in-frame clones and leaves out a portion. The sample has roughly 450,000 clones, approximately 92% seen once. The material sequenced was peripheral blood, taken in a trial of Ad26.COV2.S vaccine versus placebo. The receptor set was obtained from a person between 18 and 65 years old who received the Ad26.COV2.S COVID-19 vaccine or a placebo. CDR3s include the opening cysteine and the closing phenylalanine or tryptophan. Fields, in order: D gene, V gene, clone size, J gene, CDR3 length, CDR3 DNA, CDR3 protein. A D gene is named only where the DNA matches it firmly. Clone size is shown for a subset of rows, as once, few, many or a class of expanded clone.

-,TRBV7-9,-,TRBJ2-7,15,TGTGCCAGCAGCGGCGGTGGGGGAGCTTCGTACGAGCAGTACTTC,CASSGGGGASYEQYF
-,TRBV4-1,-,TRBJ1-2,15,TGCGCCAGCAGCCAAGAAATGGGGGACGGCTATGGCTACACCTTC,CASSQEMGDGYGYTF
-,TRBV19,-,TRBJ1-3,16,TGTGCCAGTAGTATAGGAATCGGGACAACCGGAAACACCATATATTTT,CASSIGIGTTGNTIYF
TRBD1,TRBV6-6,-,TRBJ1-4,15,TGTGCCAGCAGTTACCTCAGGGGGGTCGGTGAAAAACTGTTTTTT,CASSYLRGVGEKLFF
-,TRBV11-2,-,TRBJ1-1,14,TGTGCCAGCAGCCTCTCCAAAGGGGCTACTGAAGCTTTCTTT,CASSLSKGATEAFF
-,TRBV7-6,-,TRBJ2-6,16,TGTGCCAGCAGCTCACGCAGGGCCTCCGGGGCCAACGTCCTGACTTTC,CASSSRRASGANVLTF
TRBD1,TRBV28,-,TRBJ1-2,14,TGTGCCAGCAGTACGGGACAGGGGGTCTATGGCTACACCTTC,CASSTGQGVYGYTF
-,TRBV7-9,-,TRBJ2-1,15,TGTGCCAGCAGCCCGAGCCTGACGGCGAACAATGAGCAGTTCTTC,CASSPSLTANNEQFF
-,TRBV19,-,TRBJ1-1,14,TGTGCCAGTAGTGTTTACAGGGCGATGACTGAAGCTTTCTTT,CASSVYRAMTEAFF
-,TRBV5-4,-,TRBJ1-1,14,TGTGCCAGTGGGCGGACCAGTCCGGGCACTGAAGCTTTCTTT,CASGRTSPGTEAFF
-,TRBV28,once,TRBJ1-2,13,TGTGCCAGCAGTTCAGGGGTCGACTATGGCTACACCTTC,CASSSGVDYGYTF
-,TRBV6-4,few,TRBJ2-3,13,TGTGCCAGCAGTATCGGGAGCGAAGATACGCAGTATTTT,CASSIGSEDTQYF
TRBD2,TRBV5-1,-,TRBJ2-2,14,TGCGCCAGCAGCCGGGGGGCGAACACCGGGGAGCTGTTTTTT,CASSRGANTGELFF
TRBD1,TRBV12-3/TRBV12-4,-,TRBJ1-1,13,TGTGCCAGCAGGACGGACAGGGACACTGAAGCTTTCTTT,CASRTDRDTEAFF
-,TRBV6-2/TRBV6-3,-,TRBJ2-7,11,TGTGCCAGCAGCAGCGCATTTACGGTGTACTTC,CASSSAFTVYF
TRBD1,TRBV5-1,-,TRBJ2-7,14,TGCGCCAGCAGCTTGGGAAGCAGGGGGCGCGAGCAGTACTTC,CASSLGSRGREQYF
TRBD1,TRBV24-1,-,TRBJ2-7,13,TGTGCCACCAGAGGGACAGATACCTACGAGCAGTACTTC,CATRGTDTYEQYF
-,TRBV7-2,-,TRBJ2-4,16,TGTGCCAGCAGCTTAGAGGGTGCTGGAAGCGGGACAATTCAGTACTTC,CASSLEGAGSGTIQYF
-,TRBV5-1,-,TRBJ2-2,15,TGCGCCAGCAGCTTGGAGGAAGCGAGCACCGGGGAGCTGTTTTTT,CASSLEEASTGELFF
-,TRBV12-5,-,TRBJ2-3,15,TGTGCTAGTGGGATGTTCCGCCCCGGAGTTGATACGCAGTATTTT,CASGMFRPGVDTQYF
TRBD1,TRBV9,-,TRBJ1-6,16,TGTGCCAGCAGCGTATCGACAGGGGATTATAATTCACCCCTCCACTTT,CASSVSTGDYNSPLHF
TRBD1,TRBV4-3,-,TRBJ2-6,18,TGCGCCAGCAGCCAATGGACAGGGTTCCTCTCTGGGGCCAACGTCCTGACTTTC,CASSQWTGFLSGANVLTF
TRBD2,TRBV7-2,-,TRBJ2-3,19,TGTGCCAGCAGCTTAGATATTCTAGCGGGGCCGTCTAGCACAGATACGCAGTATTTT,CASSLDILAGPSSTDTQYF
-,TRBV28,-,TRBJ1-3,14,TGTGCCAGCAGCGCACCGGGGTCTGGAAACACCATATATTTT,CASSAPGSGNTIYF
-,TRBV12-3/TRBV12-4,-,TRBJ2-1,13,TGTGCCAGCAGTTTAGTTTCCTACAATGAGCAGTTCTTC,CASSLVSYNEQFF
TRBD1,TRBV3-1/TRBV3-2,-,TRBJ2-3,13,TGTGCCAGCCGGACAGGGGGCGGGGATACGCAGTATTTT,CASRTGGGDTQYF